This T cell receptor beta chain emerged from a study of cytomegalovirus exposure and HLA in healthy donors. Study-wide findings and caveats: A later analysis reportedly identified an Asian-associated ancestry cluster as carrying fewer N-insertions than the approximately 670-donor mean. Testing in vitro showed three CMV-associated chains specific for CMV antigens.

V lost 1 base, J lost 0 bases, and 1 base stayed unmatched. Per germline, CDR1 LGHNA and CDR2 YNFKEQ. The CDR3 runs to 15 residues. This clone was detected once. As yet, its antigen is unknown. It was with 60 Vbeta and 13 Jbeta primers that the PCR ran. TCRdb's copy holds only in-frame clones and misses some; the assay was immunoSEQ multiplex PCR. This sample carries under 200,000 clones, around 75% of them seen once, and the ten largest clones take about 2%. The clonotype was recovered from a human donor in good health. The sample taken for sequencing was PBMCs. This chain links TRBV4-2 with TRBJ1-2; 8 bases are a match to TRBD1. The CDR3 loop is CASSQGDRTNYGYTF. The CDR3 region has the DNA TGTGCCAGCAGCCAAGGGGACAGGACTAACTATGGCTACACCTTC.